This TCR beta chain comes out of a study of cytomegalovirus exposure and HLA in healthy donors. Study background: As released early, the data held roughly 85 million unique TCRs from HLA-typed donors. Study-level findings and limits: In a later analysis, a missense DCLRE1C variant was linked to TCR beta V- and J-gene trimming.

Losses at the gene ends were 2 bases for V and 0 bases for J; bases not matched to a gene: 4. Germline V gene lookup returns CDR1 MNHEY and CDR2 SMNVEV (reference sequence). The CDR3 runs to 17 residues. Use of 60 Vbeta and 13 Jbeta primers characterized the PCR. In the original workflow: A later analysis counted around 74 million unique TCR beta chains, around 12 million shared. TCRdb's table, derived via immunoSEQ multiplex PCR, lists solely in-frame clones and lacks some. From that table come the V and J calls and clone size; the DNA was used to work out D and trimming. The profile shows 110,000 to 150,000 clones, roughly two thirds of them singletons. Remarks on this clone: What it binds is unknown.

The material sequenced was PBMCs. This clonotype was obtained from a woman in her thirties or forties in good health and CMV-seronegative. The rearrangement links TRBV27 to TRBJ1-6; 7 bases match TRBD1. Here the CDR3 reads CASSLTTGSSYNSPLHF. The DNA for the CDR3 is TGTGCCAGCAGTTTAACGACAGGGAGCTCCTATAATTCACCCCTCCACTTT.